This T cell receptor (beta chain) was sequenced for a study of cytomegalovirus exposure and HLA in healthy donors. Study-level findings and limits: According to a later analysis, most TCR beta chains associated with CMV appeared HLA-restricted.

Concerning this clone: Antigen unknown.

Vbeta (60) and Jbeta (13) primers were used in the PCR. Measured with immunoSEQ multiplex PCR; TCRdb has only the in-frame clones, and not every one. The sample lists more than 95,000 clones, approximately 9.4% occurring once. Sequenced input: PBMCs. The source of this sequence is a man in his thirties or forties in good health and CMV-seronegative.

The CDR3: CATSIDRGTYEQYF. CDR3 DNA: TGTGCCACCAGCATTGACAGGGGGACCTACGAGCAGTACTTC. V usage is TRBV15 and J usage is TRBJ2-7; 9 positions agree with TRBD1. Germline values: CDR1 LNHNV, CDR2 YYDKDF (reference sequence). The CDR3 covers 14 residues. V lost 4 bases, J lost 2 bases, and 3 bases stayed unmatched.